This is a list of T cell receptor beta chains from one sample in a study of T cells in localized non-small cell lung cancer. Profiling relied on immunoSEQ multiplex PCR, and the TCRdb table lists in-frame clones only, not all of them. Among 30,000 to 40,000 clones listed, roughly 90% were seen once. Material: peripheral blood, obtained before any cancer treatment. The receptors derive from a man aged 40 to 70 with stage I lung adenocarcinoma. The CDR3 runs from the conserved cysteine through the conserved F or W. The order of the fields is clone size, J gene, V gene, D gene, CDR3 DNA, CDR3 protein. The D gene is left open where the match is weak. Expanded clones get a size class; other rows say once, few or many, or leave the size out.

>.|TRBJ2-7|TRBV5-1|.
TGCGCCAGCAGCCGCGCGACGTCTGGGGCCGCAGAGCCCTACGAGCAGTACTTC
CASSRATSGAAEPYEQYF
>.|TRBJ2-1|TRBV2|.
TGTGCCAGCAACCCTAGGGGGGGGGCCACCTACAATGAGCAGTTCTTC
CASNPRGGATYNEQFF
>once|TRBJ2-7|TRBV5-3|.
TGTGCCAGAAGCGGGAGGGGTAATAGGACAGGAAACAGCTACGAGCAGTACTTC
CARSGRGNRTGNSYEQYF
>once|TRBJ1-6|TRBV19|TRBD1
TGTGCCACCCAGACAGGGGTCGGTAATTCACCCCTCCACTTT
CATQTGVGNSPLHF
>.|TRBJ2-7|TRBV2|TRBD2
TGTGCCAGCAGCCGCTCCCGGACTAGCGGGGGTTACGAGCAGTACTTC
CASSRSRTSGGYEQYF
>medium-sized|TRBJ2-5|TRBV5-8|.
TGTGCCAGCAGCTTGATTTCCAGACAAGAGACCCAGTACTTC
CASSLISRQETQYF
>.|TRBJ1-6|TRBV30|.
TGTGCCTGGATGACAGGACTGGGGTCACCCCTCCACTTT
CAWMTGLGSPLHF
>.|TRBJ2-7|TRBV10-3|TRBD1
TGTGCCATCAGGAAAACAGGGGACTCCTACGAGCAGTACTTC
CAIRKTGDSYEQYF
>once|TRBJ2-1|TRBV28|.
TGTGCCAGCAGCCCCCCCCTGGGGAACAATGAGCAGTTCTTC
CASSPPLGNNEQFF
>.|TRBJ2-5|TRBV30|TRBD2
TGTGCCTGGAGTCCCCCAACTAGCGGGGGGGTAAAGACCCAGTACTTC
CAWSPPTSGGVKTQYF
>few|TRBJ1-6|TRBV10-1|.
TGCGCCAGCAGTGAAGGGGCAGGGTCACCCCTCCACTTT
CASSEGAGSPLHF
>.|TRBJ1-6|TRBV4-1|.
TGCGCCAGCAGCTTCGAGGGTGATAATTCACCCCTCCACTTT
CASSFEGDNSPLHF
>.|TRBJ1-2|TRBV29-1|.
TGCAGCGTTGACGTAGCGAACAGCTATGGCTACACCTTC
CSVDVANSYGYTF
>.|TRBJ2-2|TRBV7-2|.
TGTGCCAGCAGCTTAGACGCGAACCCCACCGGGGAGCTGTTTTTT
CASSLDANPTGELFF
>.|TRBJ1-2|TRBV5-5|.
TGTGCCAGCAGCTTGTCGACACTTGGCTACACCTTC
CASSLSTLGYTF
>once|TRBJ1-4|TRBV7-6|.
TGTGCCAGCAGCCTCTCCCCCACGGCGGTCGGGGAAAAACTGTTTTTT
CASSLSPTAVGEKLFF
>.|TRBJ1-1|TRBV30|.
TGTGCCGGACGATCAGGGATAGGCACTGAAGCTTTCTTT
CAGRSGIGTEAFF
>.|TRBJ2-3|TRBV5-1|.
TGCGCCAGCAGCTCTCGGAGGGGTGATACGCAGTATTTT
CASSSRRGDTQYF
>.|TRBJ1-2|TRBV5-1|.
TGCGCCAGCACATCAGGGACCGCTAACTATGGCTACACCTTC
CASTSGTANYGYTF
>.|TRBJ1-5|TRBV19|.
TGTGCCAGTAACAGCTATAGCAATCAGCCCCAGCATTTT
CASNSYSNQPQHF
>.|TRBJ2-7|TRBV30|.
TGTGCCTGGGGTCTGGGAGGGGGGACCTCCTACGAGCAGTACTTC
CAWGLGGGTSYEQYF
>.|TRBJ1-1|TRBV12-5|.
TGTGCTAGTGGTTTGGTTTTAGGGGTATCGGACACTGAAGCTTTCTTT
CASGLVLGVSDTEAFF
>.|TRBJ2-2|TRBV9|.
TGTGCCAGCGCGGAGAGAACGAACACCGGGGAGCTGTTTTTT
CASAERTNTGELFF
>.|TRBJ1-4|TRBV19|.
TGTGCCAGTAGTCGCAGGACCTTTGCAACTAATGAAAAACTGTTTTTT
CASSRRTFATNEKLFF
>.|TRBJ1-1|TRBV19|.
TGTGCCAGTAGTATAGGGGGCCTAGGAGCTTTCTTT
CASSIGGLGAFF
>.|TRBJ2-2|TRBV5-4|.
TGTGCCAGCAGCTTGGCCGCCCGCCAGGAGTTGTTTTTT
CASSLAARQELFF
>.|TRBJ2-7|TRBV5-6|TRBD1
TGTGCCAGCAGCTCCTCGGGACAGCCCTACGAGCAGTACTTC
CASSSSGQPYEQYF
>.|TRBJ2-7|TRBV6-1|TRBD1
TGTGCCAGCAGTGAACTAGGGACAGGGAGATACGAGCAGTACTTC
CASSELGTGRYEQYF
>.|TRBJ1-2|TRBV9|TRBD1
TGTGCCAGCAGCGCCGACAGGGGGATCTATGGCTACACCTTC
CASSADRGIYGYTF
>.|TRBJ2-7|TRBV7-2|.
TGTGCCAGCAGCCTAGCAGGAGGGGGGGGGACCTACGAGCAGTACTTC
CASSLAGGGGTYEQYF
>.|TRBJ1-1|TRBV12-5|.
TGTGCTAGTGGTTCGTCCGGACCGGGACCGAACACTGAAGCTTTCTTT
CASGSSGPGPNTEAFF
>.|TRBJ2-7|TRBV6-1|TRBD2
TGTGCCAGCAGTGCTCGGGGGGGGATAAACTACGAGCAGTACTTC
CASSARGGINYEQYF
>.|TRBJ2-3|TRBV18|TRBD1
TGTGCCAGCTCACTCTTTAGACAGGGTGGAGATACGCAGTATTTT
CASSLFRQGGDTQYF
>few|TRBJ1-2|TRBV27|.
TGTGCCAGCAGTTTATTGGGGGAAGGCTATGGCTACACCTTC
CASSLLGEGYGYTF
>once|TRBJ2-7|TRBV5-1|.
TGCGCCAGCAGCTTGGCAAGGACGCAGGGCTACGAGCAGTACTTC
CASSLARTQGYEQYF
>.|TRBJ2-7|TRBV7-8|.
TGTGCCAGCAGCTCCCTCGAGAGGGAGCAGTACTTC
CASSSLEREQYF
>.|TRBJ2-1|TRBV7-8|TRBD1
TGTGCCAGCAGCCGACAGGGAAGCCCCTACAATGAGCAGTTCTTC
CASSRQGSPYNEQFF
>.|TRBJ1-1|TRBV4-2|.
TGTGCCAGCAGCAGAGTGAACACTGAAGCTTTCTTT
CASSRVNTEAFF
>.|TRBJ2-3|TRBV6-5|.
TGTGCCAGCAGTTACGGCCGCCGTGGGGGCACAGATACGCAGTATTTT
CASSYGRRGGTDTQYF
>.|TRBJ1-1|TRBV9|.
TGTGCCAGCAGCGCGGGACCGATGAACACTGAAGCTTTCTTT
CASSAGPMNTEAFF
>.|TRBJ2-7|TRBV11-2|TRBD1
TGTGCCAGCAGCTCCCAGACAGGGGCCTCCTACGAGCAGTACTTC
CASSSQTGASYEQYF
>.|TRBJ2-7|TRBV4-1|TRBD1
TGCGCCAGCAGCCAAGTGACAGGGGGTTACGAGCAGTACTTC
CASSQVTGGYEQYF
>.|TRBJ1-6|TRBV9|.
TGTGCCAGCAGCGTTGAGATGGGGGCGGGTTCACCCCTCCACTTT
CASSVEMGAGSPLHF
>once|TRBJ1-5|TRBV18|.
TGTGCCAGCTCACCATTGGGGGCTGGTAACAATCAGCCCCAGCATTTT
CASSPLGAGNNQPQHF
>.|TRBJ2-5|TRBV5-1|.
TGCGCCAGCAGCTTGGCACAAGAGACCCAGTACTTC
CASSLAQETQYF
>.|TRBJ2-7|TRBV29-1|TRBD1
TGCAGCGTTGGCCAGGGGGCCTACGAGCAGTACTTC
CSVGQGAYEQYF
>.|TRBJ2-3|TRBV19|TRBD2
TGTGCCAGTAGAAGGGCTAGCGGGGTCGGAGATACGCAGTATTTT
CASRRASGVGDTQYF